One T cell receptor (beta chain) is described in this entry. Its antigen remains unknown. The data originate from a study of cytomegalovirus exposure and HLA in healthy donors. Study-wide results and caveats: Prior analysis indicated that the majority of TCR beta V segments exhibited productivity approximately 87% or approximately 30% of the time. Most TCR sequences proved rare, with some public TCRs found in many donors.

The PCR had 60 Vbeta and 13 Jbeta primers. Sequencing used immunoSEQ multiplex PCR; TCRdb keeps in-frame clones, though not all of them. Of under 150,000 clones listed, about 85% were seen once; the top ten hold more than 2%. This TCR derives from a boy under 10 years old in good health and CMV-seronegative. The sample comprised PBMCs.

The CDR3 DNA reads TGTGCCAGTAATGCACAGGGGAACACTGAAGCTTTCTTT. This translates into CASNAQGNTEAFF. The chain uses TRBV19 and TRBJ1-1, with TRBD1 as a possible D gene (6 bases). Germline-derived CDR1 and CDR2 are LNHDA and SQIVND (reference sequence). The V end lost 7 bases, the J end lost 1 base, and 10 bases lay between the germline ends. CDR3 length: 13 residues.